The 6 T cell receptor beta chains given below trace back to one sample, sequenced in a study of blood T cell repertoires in COVID-19. Method: immunoSEQ multiplex PCR; TCRdb's copy keeps in-frame clones and lacks some. The sample lists about 130,000 clones; around four fifths were seen once. The sample was peripheral blood. These receptors originate from a man in his forties with active or convalescent COVID-19.

The chain recombines TRBV7-2 with TRBJ2-4, with D possibly matching TRBD2 (6 bases). The CDR3 sequence is 14 residues long. Germline loops: CDR1 SGHTA, CDR2 FQGNSA. V lost 2 bases, J lost 6 bases, and 11 bases lay in between. CDR3 bases: TGTGCCAGCAGCTTACCCGGGACTCTAAACATTCAGTACTTC. This encodes CASSLPGTLNIQYF.

The genes are TRBV5-1 and TRBJ1-6; 11 bases match TRBD1. The CDR3 totals 16 residues. Trimming cost V 2 bases and J 6 bases; bases outside gene matches: 4. Germline assignment: CDR1 SGHRS and CDR2 YFSETQ. The CDR3 DNA sequence: TGCGCCAGCAGCTTTGGACAGGGGGCGAGTAATTCACCCCTCCACTTT. It is translated as CASSFGQGASNSPLHF. Using reference TRBV5-1 and TRBJ1-6 for the parts outside the CDR3, the full variable domain is KAGVTQTPRYLIKTRGQQVTLSCSPISGHRSVSWYQQTPGQGLQFLFEYFSETQRNKGNFPGRFSGRQFSNSRSEMNVSTLELGDSALYLCASSFGQGASNSPLHFGNGTRLTVT.

The DNA for the CDR3 is TGTGCCAGCAGCGTAGAGGGGACAGGGGGCTCCACAGATACGCAGTATTTT. Protein: CASSVEGTGGSTDTQYF. V is TRBV9 and J is TRBJ2-3; 12 nucleotides agree with TRBD1. In germline, CDR1 is SGDLS, CDR2 YYNGEE. CDR3 size: 17 residues. V was clipped by 0 bases and J by 2 bases; unmatched bases: 4.

The chain links TRBV15 to TRBJ2-2; TRBD1 is a possible D gene (6 bases). Trimming took 0 bases from V and 5 from J, leaving 10 bases between them. Germline loops: CDR1 LNHNV, CDR2 YYDKDF (reference sequence). The CDR3 has 15 residues. CDR3 DNA: TGTGCCACCAGCAGAGACAGGGGAGTTACCGGGGAGCTGTTTTTT. It encodes CATSRDRGVTGELFF.

CDR3 amino acids: CASSHGTSSNEQFF. The CDR3 DNA is TGTGCCAGCAGCCATGGGACTAGTTCCAATGAGCAGTTCTTC. The J gene is TRBJ2-1, the V gene TRBV3-1 (or the pseudogene TRBV3-2), with 8 nucleotides matching TRBD2. This CDR3 region has 14 residues. Germline CDR1 reads LGHDT; CDR2 reads YNNKEL (reference sequence). The ends lost 3 bases at V and 6 bases at J; junction bases unmatched: 4.

The J gene is TRBJ2-2, the V gene TRBV5-4; no clear D. Germline V gene data show CDR1 as SGHNT and CDR2 as YYREEE (reference sequence). The CDR3 sequence is 13 residues long. The V end lost 2 bases, the J end lost 8 bases, and 10 bases lay between the germline ends. CDR3 protein: CASSFMSQGELFF. In DNA form, the CDR3 reads TGTGCCAGCAGCTTTATGTCACAGGGGGAGCTGTTTTTT. The full variable domain, in which reference TRBV5-4 and TRBJ2-2 provide the parts outside the CDR3, is ETGVTQSPTHLIKTRGQQVTLRCSSQSGHNTVSWYQQALGQGPQFIFQYYREEENGRGNFPPRFSGLQFPNYSSELNVNALELDDSALYLCASSFMSQGELFFGEGSRLTVL.